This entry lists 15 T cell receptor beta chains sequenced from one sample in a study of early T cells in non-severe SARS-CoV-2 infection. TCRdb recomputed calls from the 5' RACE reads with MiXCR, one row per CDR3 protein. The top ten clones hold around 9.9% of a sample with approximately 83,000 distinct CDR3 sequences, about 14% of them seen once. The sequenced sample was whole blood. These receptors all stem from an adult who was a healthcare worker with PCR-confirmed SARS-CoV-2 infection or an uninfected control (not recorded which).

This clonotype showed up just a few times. The CDR3 loop reads CASSSPEYGPQNIQYF. Written as DNA, the CDR3 is TGTGCCAGCAGCTCGCCAGAATACGGGCCTCAAAACATTCAGTACTTC. This rearrangement joins TRBV7-9 to TRBJ2-4; D is undetermined. Germline V gives CDR1 SEHNR, CDR2 FQNEAQ (reference sequence). Between the trimmed V and J ends, which lost 4 bases and 5 bases, there was a span of 18 bases. The CDR3 is 16 residues long.

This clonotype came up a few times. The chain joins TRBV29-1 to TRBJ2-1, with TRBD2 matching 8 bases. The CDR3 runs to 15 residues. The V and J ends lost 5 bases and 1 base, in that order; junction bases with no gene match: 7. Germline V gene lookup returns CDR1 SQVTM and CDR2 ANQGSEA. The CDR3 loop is CSVRISGGSYNEQFF. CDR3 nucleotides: TGCAGCGTTCGCATAAGCGGGGGATCCTACAATGAGCAGTTCTTC.

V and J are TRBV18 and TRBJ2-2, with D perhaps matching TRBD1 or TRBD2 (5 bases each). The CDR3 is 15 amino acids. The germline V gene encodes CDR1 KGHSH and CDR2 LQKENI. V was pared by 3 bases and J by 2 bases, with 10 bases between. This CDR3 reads CASSPLGVNTGELFF. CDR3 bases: TGTGCCAGCTCACCCTTGGGGGTCAACACCGGGGAGCTGTTTTTT. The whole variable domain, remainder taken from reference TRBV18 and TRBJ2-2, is NAGVMQNPRHLVRRRGQEARLRCSPMKGHSHVYWYRQLPEEGLKFMVYLQKENIIDESGMPKERFSAEFPKEGPSILRIQQVVRGDSAAYFCASSPLGVNTGELFFGEGSRLTVL.

CDR3 region: CASSELYTDTQYF. The CDR3 DNA reads as TGTGCCAGCAGTGAACTATACACAGATACGCAGTATTTT. The chain carries TRBV2 and TRBJ2-3, with D unclear. V was pared by 2 bases and J by 2 bases, with 5 bases between. CDR3 length: 13 amino acids. Germline V gives CDR1 SNHLY, CDR2 FYNNEI.

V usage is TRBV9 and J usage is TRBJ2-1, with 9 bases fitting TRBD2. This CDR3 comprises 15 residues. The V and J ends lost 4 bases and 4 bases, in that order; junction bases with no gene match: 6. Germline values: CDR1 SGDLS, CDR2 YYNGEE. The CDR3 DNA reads TGTGCCAGCAGCTCTAGCGGGGCCATATACAATGAGCAGTTCTTC. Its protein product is CASSSSGAIYNEQFF.

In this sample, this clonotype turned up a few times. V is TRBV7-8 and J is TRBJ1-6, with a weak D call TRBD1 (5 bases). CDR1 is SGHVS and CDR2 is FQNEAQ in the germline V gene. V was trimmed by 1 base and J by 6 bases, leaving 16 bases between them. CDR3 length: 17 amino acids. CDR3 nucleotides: TGTGCCAGCAGCTTAGATGACGTATGGCAGGGTAATTCACCCCTCCACTTT. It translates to CASSLDDVWQGNSPLHF.

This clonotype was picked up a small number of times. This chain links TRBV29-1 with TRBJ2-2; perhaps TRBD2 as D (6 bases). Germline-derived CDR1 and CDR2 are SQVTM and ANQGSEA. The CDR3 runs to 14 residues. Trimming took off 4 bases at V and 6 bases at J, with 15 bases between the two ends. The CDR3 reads CSVGGLASAGELFF. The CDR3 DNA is TGCAGCGTTGGTGGCCTAGCGAGTGCCGGGGAGCTGTTTTTT.

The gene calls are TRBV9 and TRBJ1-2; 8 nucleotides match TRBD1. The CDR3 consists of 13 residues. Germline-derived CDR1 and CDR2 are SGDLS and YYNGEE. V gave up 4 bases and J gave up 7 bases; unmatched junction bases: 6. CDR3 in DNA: TGTGCCAGCAGCTCAGGGGGCTCGGGTGGCTACACCTTC. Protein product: CASSSGGSGGYTF.

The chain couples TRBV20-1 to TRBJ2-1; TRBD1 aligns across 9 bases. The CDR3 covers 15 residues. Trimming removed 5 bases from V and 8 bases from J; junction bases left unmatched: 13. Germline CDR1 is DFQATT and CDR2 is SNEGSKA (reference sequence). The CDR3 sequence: CSAPRRDRANYEQFF. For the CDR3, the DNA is TGCAGTGCTCCCCGCCGGGACAGGGCTAACTATGAGCAGTTCTTC.

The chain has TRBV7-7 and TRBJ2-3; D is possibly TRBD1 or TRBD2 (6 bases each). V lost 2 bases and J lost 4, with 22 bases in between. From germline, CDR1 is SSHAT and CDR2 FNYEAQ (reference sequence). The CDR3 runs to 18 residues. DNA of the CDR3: TGTGCCAGCAGCTTATTCAATCCCGGGACGGGGGCCGCAGATACGCAGTATTTT. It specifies CASSLFNPGTGAADTQYF. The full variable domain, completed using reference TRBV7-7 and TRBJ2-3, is GAGVSQSPRYKVTKRGQDVTLRCDPISSHATLYWYQQALGQGPEFLTYFNYEAQPDKSGLPSDRFSAERPEGSISTLTIQRTEQRDSAMYRCASSLFNPGTGAADTQYFGPGTRLTVL.

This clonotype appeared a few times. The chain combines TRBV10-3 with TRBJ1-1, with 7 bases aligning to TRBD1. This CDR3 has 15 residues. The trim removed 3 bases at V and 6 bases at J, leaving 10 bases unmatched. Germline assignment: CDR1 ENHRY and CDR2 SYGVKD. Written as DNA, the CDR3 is TGTGCCATCAGTGAACTTGGACAGGATCGGGCTGAAGCTTTCTTT. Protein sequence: CAISELGQDRAEAFF.

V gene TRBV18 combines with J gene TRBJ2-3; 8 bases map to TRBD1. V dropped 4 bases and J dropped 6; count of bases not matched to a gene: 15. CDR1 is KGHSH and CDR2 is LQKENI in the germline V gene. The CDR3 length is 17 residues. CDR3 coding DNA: TGTGCCAGCTCACAGGAGACAGGGGTAGATGGATTGGATACGCAGTATTTT. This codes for CASSQETGVDGLDTQYF.

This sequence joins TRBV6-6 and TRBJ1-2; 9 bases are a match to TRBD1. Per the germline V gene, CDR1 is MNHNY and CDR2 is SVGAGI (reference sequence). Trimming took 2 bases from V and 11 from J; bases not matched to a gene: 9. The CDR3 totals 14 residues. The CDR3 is CASSYGDRESGYTF. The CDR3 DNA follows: TGTGCCAGCAGTTACGGGGACAGGGAGAGCGGTTACACCTTC.

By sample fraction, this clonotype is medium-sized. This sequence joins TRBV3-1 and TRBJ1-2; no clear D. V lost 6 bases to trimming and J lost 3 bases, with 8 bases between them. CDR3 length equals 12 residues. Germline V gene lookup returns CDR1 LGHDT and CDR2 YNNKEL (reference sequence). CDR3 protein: CASSKHYYGYTF. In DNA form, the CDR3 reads TGTGCCAGCAGTAAGCACTACTATGGCTACACCTTC.

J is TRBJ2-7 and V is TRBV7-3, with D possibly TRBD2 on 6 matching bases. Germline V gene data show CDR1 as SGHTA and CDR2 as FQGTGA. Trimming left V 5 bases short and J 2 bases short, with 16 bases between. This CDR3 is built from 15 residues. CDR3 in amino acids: CASSLEGGGAYEQYF. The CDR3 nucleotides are TGTGCCAGCAGCCTCGAGGGAGGTGGAGCCTACGAGCAGTACTTC.